The 30 T cell receptor beta chains given below trace back to one sample, sequenced in a study of CXCR3-negative and CXCR3-positive naive CD8 T cells. Broader study findings: Researchers report that CXCR3-positive naive cells carry more hydrophobic TRB CDR3s than CXCR3-negative naive cells.

These receptors' targets are unknown. UMI-tagged TRB cDNA libraries were built via 5' RACE. TCRdb reprocessed the 5' RACE reads, with one entry per CDR3 protein and no DNA. Its clone listing holds roughly 110,000 distinct CDR3 sequences. The sample taken for sequencing was naive CXCR3+ CD8+ T cells from blood. As for subset: CD45RO-CCR7+CD27+CD95- naive CD8+ T cells expressing CXCR3 (TNR3+). The receptors shown here come from a human donor in good health. Some clones in this sample may be carry-over from other donors' samples.

V gene TRBV29-1 combines with J gene TRBJ2-7; TCRdb lists TRBD1, though no DNA is available to test this call. There are 11 residues in the CDR3. Germline V gene lookup returns CDR1 SQVTM and CDR2 ANQGSEA. CDR3 residues: CSVGQGREQYF.

The V and J genes are TRBV7-7 and TRBJ2-1. CDR1 and CDR2 (germline): SSHAT, FNYEAQ (reference sequence). The CDR3 extends over 15 amino acids. The CDR3 spells CASSFGRAPYNEQFF.

The V gene is TRBV3-1, the J gene TRBJ2-5; there is no DNA to check the TCRdb D call of TRBD1. This CDR3 comprises 15 residues. CDR1 and CDR2 from the germline V gene are LGHDT and YNNKEL (reference sequence). This CDR3 is CASSQEARDMETQYF.

The CDR3 protein is CSVEGLGDSVYEQYF. The chain carries TRBV29-1 and TRBJ2-7; the TCRdb call, TRBD1, lacks DNA for checking. Per germline, CDR1 SQVTM and CDR2 ANQGSEA. This CDR3 contains 15 residues.

The rearrangement uses TRBV7-9 and TRBJ2-7; lacking DNA, the TRBD1 call made by TCRdb goes unchecked. The germline gives CDR1 SEHNR, CDR2 FQNEAQ (reference sequence). The CDR3 length is 14 residues. The CDR3 loop reads CASSLPGGGLEQYF.

V usage is TRBV12-3 or TRBV12-4 and J usage is TRBJ2-4; TCRdb picks TRBD2, but there is no DNA to check that call. CDR3 size: 15 residues. The CDR3 sequence is CASSSGLAGGYIQYF.

The rearrangement uses TRBV29-1 and TRBJ2-1; without DNA, the TCRdb call of TRBD2 cannot be checked. The CDR3 extends over 16 amino acids. Germline values: CDR1 SQVTM, CDR2 ANQGSEA. This CDR3 reads CSVVLAGEQVYNEQFF.

J is TRBJ2-1 and V is TRBV7-2; TCRdb selects TRBD2, and the lack of DNA leaves this call unchecked. The germline V gene has CDR1 SGHTA and CDR2 FQGNSA. CDR3 length: 15 residues. CDR3 region: CASSLGSPLHNEQFF.

The V call is TRBV11-2, the J call TRBJ2-2; TCRdb calls TRBD1, which cannot be checked without DNA. This CDR3 region has 16 residues. The germline gives CDR1 SGHAT, CDR2 FQNNGV. This CDR3 is CASSDSNRGDTGELFF.

The chain is built from TRBV19 and TRBJ2-1; TCRdb names TRBD2, which stays unverified in the absence of DNA. CDR3 length: 13 amino acids. CDR1 LNHDA and CDR2 SQIVND come from the germline V gene (reference sequence). This CDR3 is CASGLAGYNEQFF.

CDR3 sequence: CASSFGLALPYEQYF. The chain links TRBV5-1 to TRBJ2-7; lacking DNA, the TRBD2 call made by TCRdb goes unchecked. This CDR3 comprises 15 residues. Germline V gene data show CDR1 as SGHRS and CDR2 as YFSETQ.

V and J are TRBV20-1 and TRBJ2-5; without DNA, the TCRdb call of TRBD2 cannot be checked. Germline lookup yields CDR1 DFQATT and CDR2 SNEGSKA (reference sequence). The CDR3 runs 14 residues. The CDR3 region is CSAGGLAWQETQYF.

The gene calls are TRBV28 and TRBJ2-5; TCRdb indicates TRBD1, and absent DNA this call remains unverified. Germline assignment: CDR1 MDHEN and CDR2 SYDVKM. The CDR3 totals 15 residues. CDR3 sequence reads: CASSLGPGQQETQYF. Complete variable domain (other parts from reference TRBV28 and TRBJ2-5): DVKVTQSSRYLVKRTGEKVFLECVQDMDHENMFWYRQDPGLGLRLIYFSYDVKMKEKGDIPEGYSVSREKKERFSLILESASTNQTSMYLCASSLGPGQQETQYFGPGTRLLVL.

The chain links TRBV29-1 to TRBJ2-2. The V gene's germline CDR1 is SQVTM and CDR2 ANQGSEA. The CDR3 length is 12 residues. CDR3: CSVIWSTGELFF.

V is TRBV7-6 and J is TRBJ2-2; the TRBD2 assignment by TCRdb is unverifiable without DNA. The CDR3 spans 17 residues. Germline CDR1 SGHVS, CDR2 FNYEAQ. The CDR3 sequence: CASSFGLAGGNTGELFF.

The CDR3: CASSLLEETQYF. This sequence joins TRBV7-9 and TRBJ2-5. Germline V gene data show CDR1 as SEHNR and CDR2 as FQNEAQ (reference sequence). This CDR3 comprises 12 residues.

The gene calls are TRBV7-6 and TRBJ2-3; with no DNA, the TCRdb D assignment of TRBD2 cannot be verified. CDR1 and CDR2 (germline): SGHVS, FNYEAQ. The CDR3 has 14 amino acids. CDR3 in amino acids: CASSLRDLKDTQYF.

V gene TRBV12-3 or TRBV12-4 combines with J gene TRBJ2-1; TCRdb indicates TRBD1, and absent DNA this call remains unverified. The CDR3 has 12 amino acids. CDR3 sequence reads: CASSSRGREQFF.

The J gene is TRBJ2-4, the V gene TRBV2; no DNA is available, so the TRBD1 call from TCRdb remains unchecked. In germline, CDR1 is SNHLY, CDR2 FYNNEI. This CDR3 region has 15 residues. CDR3 protein: CATVSETGDKNIQYF. Based on the CDR3 plus reference TRBV2 and TRBJ2-4, the full variable domain is EPEVTQTPSHQVTQMGQEVILRCVPISNHLYFYWYRQILGQKVEFLVSFYNNEISEKSEIFDDQFSVERPDGSNFTLKIRSTKLEDSAMYFCATVSETGDKNIQYFGAGTRLSVL.

The chain uses TRBV7-2 and TRBJ2-3; TCRdb gives TRBD1 as the D gene, but with no DNA this cannot be confirmed. Germline CDR1 is SGHTA and CDR2 is FQGNSA. The CDR3 has 14 residues. This CDR3 reads CASSSPGGTDTQYF.

The CDR3 spells CASSSLRGDSYGYTF. The rearrangement uses TRBV5-1 and TRBJ1-2; there is no DNA to check the TCRdb D call of TRBD1. The CDR3 sequence is 15 residues long. Germline values: CDR1 SGHRS, CDR2 YFSETQ.

V and J are TRBV29-1 and TRBJ2-1; the TCRdb call, TRBD2, lacks DNA for checking. The CDR3 consists of 14 residues. CDR1 is SQVTM, CDR2 ANQGSEA, per germline. The CDR3 sequence: CSVEDGGVHNEQFF.

V gene TRBV7-9 combines with J gene TRBJ2-2. The CDR3 is 12 amino acids. CDR1 SEHNR and CDR2 FQNEAQ come from the germline V gene (reference sequence). This CDR3 is CANHSDDGELFF.

V is TRBV3-1 and J is TRBJ1-6. This CDR3 region has 13 residues. The germline gives CDR1 LGHDT, CDR2 YNNKEL (reference sequence). CDR3 amino acids: CASSQVSQSPLHF.

The chain joins TRBV29-1 to TRBJ2-7. Germline CDR1 reads SQVTM; CDR2 reads ANQGSEA. CDR3 size: 13 residues. CDR3: CSVQEDSSYEQYF.

The rearrangement links TRBV5-4 to TRBJ1-1. The CDR3 spans 14 residues. CDR1 SGHNT and CDR2 YYREEE come from the germline V gene (reference sequence). CDR3 region: CASSSMGSVTEAFF.

The chain combines TRBV7-9 with TRBJ2-7; TCRdb lists TRBD2, though no DNA is available to test this call. The CDR3 covers 12 residues. The V gene's germline CDR1 is SEHNR and CDR2 FQNEAQ (reference sequence). The CDR3 spells CASSSLVYEQYF.

This chain joins TRBV7-9 and TRBJ2-1; TCRdb proposes TRBD2, but this gene call is untestable without DNA. CDR1 and CDR2 (germline): SEHNR, FQNEAQ (reference sequence). The CDR3 spans 14 residues. The chain's CDR3 is CASSSGPGLSEQFF. The full variable domain, in which reference TRBV7-9 and TRBJ2-1 provide the parts outside the CDR3, is DTGVSQNPRHKITKRGQNVTFRCDPISEHNRLYWYRQTLGQGPEFLTYFQNEAQLEKSRLLSDRFSAERPKGSFSTLEIQRTEQGDSAMYLCASSSGPGLSEQFFGPGTRLTVL.

This chain uses TRBV18 with TRBJ2-3; TCRdb selects TRBD2, and the lack of DNA leaves this call unchecked. The CDR3 covers 16 residues. Germline values: CDR1 KGHSH, CDR2 LQKENI. This CDR3 reads CASSPQTGGPGDTQYF.

This chain uses TRBV19 with TRBJ2-1; no DNA is available, so the TRBD1 call from TCRdb remains unchecked. There are 16 residues in the CDR3. The germline V gene encodes CDR1 LNHDA and CDR2 SQIVND (reference sequence). CDR3 sequence: CASSIGRGPSYNEQFF.